This T cell receptor (beta chain) is drawn from a study of T cell changes during pregnancy in multiple sclerosis. The table came from immunoSEQ multiplex PCR; TCRdb's copy has only in-frame clones and leaves some out. The sample yields approximately 44,000 clones, roughly nine tenths seen once. Germline V gene data show CDR1 as LNHDA and CDR2 as SQIVND (reference sequence). V lost 3 bases, J lost 4 bases, and 5 bases stayed unmatched. This CDR3 region has 15 residues. The clonotype comes from a female donor with multiple sclerosis, enrolled in a pregnancy study. This material consisted of CD4+ T cells from peripheral blood mononuclear cells, taken before pregnancy. The V gene is TRBV19, the J gene TRBJ2-2, with TRBD1 matching 7 bases. The CDR3, as DNA: TGTGCCAGTAGTATTCGGGACAGCAGCACCGGGGAGCTGTTTTTT. It translates to CASSIRDSSTGELFF.